This T cell receptor beta chain was profiled in a study of blood T cell repertoires in COVID-19. At the level of the study: The origin of the acute and convalescent COVID-19 samples was the United States, Italy and Spain. Sources were T cells, B-cell-depleted T cells, or PBMCs; the material itself was cDNA or gDNA.

The trim removed 0 bases at V and 4 bases at J, leaving 8 bases unmatched. The CDR3 consists of 16 residues. From germline, CDR1 is MGHRA and CDR2 YSYEKL. TCRdb's copy holds only in-frame clones and misses some; the assay was immunoSEQ multiplex PCR. Of 390,000 or so clones listed, about 90% are singletons. The source material was peripheral blood. The rearrangement uses TRBV4-1 and TRBJ2-5, with 7 nucleotides matching TRBD2. The clonotype originates from a woman aged 25 to 39 with COVID-19, enrolled during active disease. The CDR3 coding sequence is TGCGCCAGCAGCCAAGAAGGCGGGGGAGACCCAGAGACCCAGTACTTC. It specifies CASSQEGGGDPETQYF.